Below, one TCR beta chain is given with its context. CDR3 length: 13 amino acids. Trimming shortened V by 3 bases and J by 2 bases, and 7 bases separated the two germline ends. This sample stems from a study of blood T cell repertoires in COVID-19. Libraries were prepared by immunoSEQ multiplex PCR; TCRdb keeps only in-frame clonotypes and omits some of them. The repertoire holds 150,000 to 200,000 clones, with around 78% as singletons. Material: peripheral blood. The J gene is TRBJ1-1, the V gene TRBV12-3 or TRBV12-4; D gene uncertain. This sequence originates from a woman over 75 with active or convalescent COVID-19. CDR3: CASSLGLNTEAFF. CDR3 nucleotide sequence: TGTGCCAGCAGTTTGGGCCTAAACACTGAAGCTTTCTTT.